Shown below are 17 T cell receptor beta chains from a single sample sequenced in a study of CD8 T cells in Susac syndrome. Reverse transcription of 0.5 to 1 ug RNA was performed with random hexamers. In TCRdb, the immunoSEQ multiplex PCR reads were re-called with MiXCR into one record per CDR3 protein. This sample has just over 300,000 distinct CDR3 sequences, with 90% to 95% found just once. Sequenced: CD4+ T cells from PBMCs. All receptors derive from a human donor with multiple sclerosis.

Here the CDR3 reads CSAAQSRNTEAFF. The CDR3, as DNA: TGCAGTGCCGCGCAGTCCCGTAACACTGAAGCTTTCTTT. This chain links TRBV20-1 with TRBJ1-1, with D hard to call. Per the germline V gene, CDR1 is DFQATT and CDR2 is SNEGSKA (reference sequence). This CDR3 comprises 13 residues. Trimming pared 6 bases from V and 2 bases from J, leaving 13 bases between.

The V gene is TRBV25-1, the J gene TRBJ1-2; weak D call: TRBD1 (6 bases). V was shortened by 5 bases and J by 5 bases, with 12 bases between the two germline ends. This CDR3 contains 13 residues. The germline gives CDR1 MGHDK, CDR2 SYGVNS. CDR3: CASSKGQQYGYTF. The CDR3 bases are TGTGCCAGCAGTAAAGGACAGCAGTATGGCTACACCTTC.

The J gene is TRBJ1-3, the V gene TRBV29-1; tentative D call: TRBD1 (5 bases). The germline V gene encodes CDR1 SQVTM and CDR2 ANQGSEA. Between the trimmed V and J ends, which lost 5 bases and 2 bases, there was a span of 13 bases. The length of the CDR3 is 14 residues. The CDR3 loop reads CSVRQSWAGNTIYF. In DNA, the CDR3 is TGCAGCGTTCGACAGTCATGGGCTGGAAACACCATATATTTT.

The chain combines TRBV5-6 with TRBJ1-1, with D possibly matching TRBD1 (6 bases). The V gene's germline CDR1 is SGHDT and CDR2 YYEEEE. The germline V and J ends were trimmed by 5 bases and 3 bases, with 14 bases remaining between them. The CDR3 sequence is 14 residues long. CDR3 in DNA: TGTGCCAGCAGTCGCGGGGGCATGGACACTGAAGCTTTCTTT. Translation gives CASSRGGMDTEAFF.

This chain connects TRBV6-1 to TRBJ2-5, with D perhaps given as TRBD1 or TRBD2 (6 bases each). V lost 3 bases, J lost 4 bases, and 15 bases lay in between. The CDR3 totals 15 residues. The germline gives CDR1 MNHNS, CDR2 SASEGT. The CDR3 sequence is CASSDWGKGGETQYF. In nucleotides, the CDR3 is TGTGCCAGCAGTGATTGGGGGAAGGGGGGAGAGACCCAGTACTTC.

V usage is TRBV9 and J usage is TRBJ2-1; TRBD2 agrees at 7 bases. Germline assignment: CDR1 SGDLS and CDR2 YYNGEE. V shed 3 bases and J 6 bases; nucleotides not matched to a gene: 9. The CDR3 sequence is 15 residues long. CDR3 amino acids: CASSAGWAGANEQFF. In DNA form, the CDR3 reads TGTGCCAGCAGCGCCGGTTGGGCGGGAGCCAATGAGCAGTTCTTC.

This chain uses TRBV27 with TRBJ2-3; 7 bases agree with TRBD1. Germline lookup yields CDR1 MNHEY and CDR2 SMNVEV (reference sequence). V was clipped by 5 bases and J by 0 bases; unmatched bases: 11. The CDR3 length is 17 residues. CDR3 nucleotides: TGTGCCAGCAGTCCCTTAGACAGGGCCCTGAGCACAGATACGCAGTATTTT. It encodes CASSPLDRALSTDTQYF.

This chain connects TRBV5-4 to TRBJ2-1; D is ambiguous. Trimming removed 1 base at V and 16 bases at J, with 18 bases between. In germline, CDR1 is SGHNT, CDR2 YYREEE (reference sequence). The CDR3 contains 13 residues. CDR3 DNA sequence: TGTGCCAGCAGCTTGCGACAAATCACCCTGGAATTCTTC. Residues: CASSLRQITLEFF. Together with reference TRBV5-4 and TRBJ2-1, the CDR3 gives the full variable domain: ETGVTQSPTHLIKTRGQQVTLRCSSQSGHNTVSWYQQALGQGPQFIFQYYREEENGRGNFPPRFSGLQFPNYSSELNVNALELDDSALYLCASSLRQITLEFFGPGTRLTVL.

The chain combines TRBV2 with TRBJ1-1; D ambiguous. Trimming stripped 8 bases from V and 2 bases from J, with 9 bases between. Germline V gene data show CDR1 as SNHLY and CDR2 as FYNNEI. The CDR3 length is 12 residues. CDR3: CASGKENTEAFF. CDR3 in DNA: TGTGCCAGCGGCAAGGAAAACACTGAAGCTTTCTTT. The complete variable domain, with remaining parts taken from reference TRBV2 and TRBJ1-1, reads EPEVTQTPSHQVTQMGQEVILRCVPISNHLYFYWYRQILGQKVEFLVSFYNNEISEKSEIFDDQFSVERPDGSNFTLKIRSTKLEDSAMYFCASGKENTEAFFGQGTRLTVV.

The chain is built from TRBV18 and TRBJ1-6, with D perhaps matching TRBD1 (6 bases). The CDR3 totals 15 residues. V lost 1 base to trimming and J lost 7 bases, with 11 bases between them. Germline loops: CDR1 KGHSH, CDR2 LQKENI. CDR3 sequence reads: CASSPRGQDNSPLHF. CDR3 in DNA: TGTGCCAGCTCACCACGGGGACAAGACAATTCACCCCTCCACTTT.

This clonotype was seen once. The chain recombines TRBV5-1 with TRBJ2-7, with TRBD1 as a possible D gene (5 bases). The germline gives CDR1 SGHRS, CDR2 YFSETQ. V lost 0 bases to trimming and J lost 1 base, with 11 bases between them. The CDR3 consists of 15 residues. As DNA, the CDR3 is TGCGCCAGCAGCTTGGAAGGGGTCGAGTCCTACGAGCAGTACTTC. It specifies CASSLEGVESYEQYF.

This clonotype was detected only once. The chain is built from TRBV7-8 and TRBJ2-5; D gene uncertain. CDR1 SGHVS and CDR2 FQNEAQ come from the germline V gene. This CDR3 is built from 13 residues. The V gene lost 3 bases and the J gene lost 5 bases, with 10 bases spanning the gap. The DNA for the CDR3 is TGTGCCAGCAGCTTCAGTAGTAGGGAGACCCAGTACTTC. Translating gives CASSFSSRETQYF.

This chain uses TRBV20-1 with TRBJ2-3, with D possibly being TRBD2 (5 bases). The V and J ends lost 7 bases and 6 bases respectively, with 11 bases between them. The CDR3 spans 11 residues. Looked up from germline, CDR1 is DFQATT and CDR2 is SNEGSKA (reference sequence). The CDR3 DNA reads TGCAGTGGACGGTCGGGGGATACGCAGTATTTT. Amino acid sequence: CSGRSGDTQYF.

Here the CDR3 reads CASSQDPGGGQPQHF. The CDR3 DNA reads TGCGCCAGCAGCCAAGATCCAGGGGGCGGTCAGCCCCAGCATTTT. J is TRBJ1-5 and V is TRBV4-1, with 8 bases fitting TRBD1. Germline loops: CDR1 MGHRA, CDR2 YSYEKL. V trimming: 0 bases; J trimming: 6 bases; junction bases outside the gene matches: 4. This CDR3 has 15 amino acids.

The CDR3 sequence: CSAGTSGSRTDTQYF. CDR3 in DNA: TGCAGTGCCGGGACTAGCGGGAGTAGAACAGATACGCAGTATTTT. The V call is TRBV20-1, the J call TRBJ2-3; the match to TRBD2 covers 14 bases. V lost 6 bases to trimming and J lost 3 bases; unmatched junction nucleotides: 5. This CDR3 region has 15 residues. Germline V gene lookup returns CDR1 DFQATT and CDR2 SNEGSKA (reference sequence).

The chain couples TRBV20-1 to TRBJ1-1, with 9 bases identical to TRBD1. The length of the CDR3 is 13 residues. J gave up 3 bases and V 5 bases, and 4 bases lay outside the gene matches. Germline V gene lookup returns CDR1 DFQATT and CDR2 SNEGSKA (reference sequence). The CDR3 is CSAPRTGDTEAFF. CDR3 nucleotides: TGCAGTGCTCCTCGGACAGGGGACACTGAAGCTTTCTTT.

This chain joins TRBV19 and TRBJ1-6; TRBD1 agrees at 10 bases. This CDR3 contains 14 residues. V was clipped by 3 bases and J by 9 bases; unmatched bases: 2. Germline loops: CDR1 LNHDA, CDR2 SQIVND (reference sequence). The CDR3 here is CASSIGQGVSPLHF. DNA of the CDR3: TGTGCCAGTAGTATTGGACAGGGGGTTTCACCCCTCCACTTT.